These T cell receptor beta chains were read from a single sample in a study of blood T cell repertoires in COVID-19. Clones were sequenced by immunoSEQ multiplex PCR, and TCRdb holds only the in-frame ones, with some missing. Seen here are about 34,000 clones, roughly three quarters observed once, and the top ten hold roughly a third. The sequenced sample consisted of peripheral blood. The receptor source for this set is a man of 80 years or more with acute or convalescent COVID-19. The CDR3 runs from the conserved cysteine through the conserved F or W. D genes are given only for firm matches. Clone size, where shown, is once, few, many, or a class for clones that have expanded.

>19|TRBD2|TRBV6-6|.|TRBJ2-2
CASSFGVAGGRSNTGELFF
TGTGCCAGCAGCTTCGGAGTAGCGGGAGGGCGATCGAACACCGGGGAGCTGTTTTTT
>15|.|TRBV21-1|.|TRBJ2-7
CASRKLAENSYEQYF
TGTGCCAGCAGAAAACTAGCGGAAAATTCCTACGAGCAGTACTTC
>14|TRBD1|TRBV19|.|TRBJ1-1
CVSGAGQLNTEAFF
TGTGTCAGCGGCGCGGGACAGTTGAACACTGAAGCTTTCTTT
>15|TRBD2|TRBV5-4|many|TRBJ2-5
CASSLGLAGGETQYF
TGTGCCAGCAGCTTGGGACTAGCGGGGGGAGAGACCCAGTACTTC
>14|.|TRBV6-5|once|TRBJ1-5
CASTRLYLNQPQHF
TGTGCCAGCACCCGACTCTACCTAAATCAGCCCCAGCATTTT
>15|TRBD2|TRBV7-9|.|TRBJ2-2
CASRGLAGESGELFF
TGTGCCAGCAGGGGACTAGCGGGAGAGAGCGGGGAGCTGTTTTTT
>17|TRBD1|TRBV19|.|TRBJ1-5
CASRPGQGTYSNQPQHF
TGTGCCAGTAGACCGGGACAGGGGACCTATAGCAATCAGCCCCAGCATTTT
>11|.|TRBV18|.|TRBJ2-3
CASSPVNTQYF
TGTGCCAGCTCACCAGTAAATACGCAGTATTTT
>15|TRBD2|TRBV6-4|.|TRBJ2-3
CASREAGASVGTQYF
TGTGCCAGCAGGGAAGCGGGGGCCTCGGTAGGGACGCAGTATTTT
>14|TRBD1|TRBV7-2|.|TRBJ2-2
CASSSDRGTGELFF
TGTGCCAGCAGCTCGGACAGGGGGACCGGGGAGCTGTTTTTT
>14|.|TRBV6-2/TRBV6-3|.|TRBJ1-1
CASSVGGANTEAFF
TGTGCCAGCAGCGTTGGAGGGGCGAACACTGAAGCTTTCTTT
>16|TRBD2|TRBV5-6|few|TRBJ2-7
CASSRRTSGRGYEQYF
TGTGCCAGCAGCCGCCGGACTAGCGGGAGGGGCTACGAGCAGTACTTC
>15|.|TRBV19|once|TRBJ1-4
CASSTSGATNEKLFF
TGTGCCAGTAGTACTTCAGGGGCAACTAATGAAAAACTGTTTTTT
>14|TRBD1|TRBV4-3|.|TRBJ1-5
CASSPRTGDQPQHF
TGCGCCAGCAGCCCTCGGACAGGGGACCAGCCCCAGCATTTT
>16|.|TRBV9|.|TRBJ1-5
CASSPTGGGDRQPQHF
TGTGCCAGCAGCCCCACTGGGGGCGGAGATAGGCAGCCCCAGCATTTT
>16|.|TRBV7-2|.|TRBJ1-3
CASSPRQVNSGNTIYF
TGTGCCAGCAGCCCCAGACAGGTGAACTCTGGAAACACCATATATTTT
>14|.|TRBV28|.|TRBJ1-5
CASGIQGLNQPQHF
TGTGCCAGCGGCATACAGGGTCTCAATCAGCCCCAGCATTTT
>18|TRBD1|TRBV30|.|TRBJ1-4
CAYTKGAGTGGSNEKLFF
TGTGCCTACACAAAAGGGGCCGGGACAGGGGGCTCTAATGAAAAACTGTTTTTT
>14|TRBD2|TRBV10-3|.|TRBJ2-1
CAIGTSGTGNEQFF
TGTGCCATCGGAACTAGCGGGACGGGGAATGAGCAGTTCTTC
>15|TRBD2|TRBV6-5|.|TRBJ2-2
CASPGGREVHGELFF
TGTGCCAGCCCGGGAGGGAGGGAGGTTCACGGGGAGCTGTTTTTT
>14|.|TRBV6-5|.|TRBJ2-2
CASSYSSDTGELFF
TGTGCCAGCAGTTACTCGTCGGACACCGGGGAGCTGTTTTTT
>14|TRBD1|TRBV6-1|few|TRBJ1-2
CASSEGPGQGGYTF
TGTGCCAGCAGTGAAGGCCCCGGACAGGGAGGCTACACCTTC
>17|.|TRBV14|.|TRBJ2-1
CASSQEIRRGPYNEQFF
TGTGCCAGCAGCCAAGAAATTCGCAGGGGACCCTACAATGAGCAGTTCTTC
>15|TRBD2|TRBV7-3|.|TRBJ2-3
CASSWGRGSTDTQYF
TGTGCCAGCAGCTGGGGGAGGGGTAGCACAGATACGCAGTATTTT
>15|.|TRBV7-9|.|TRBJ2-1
CASRTGRSLNNEQFF
TGTGCCAGCAGAACAGGGCGAAGTCTAAACAATGAGCAGTTCTTC
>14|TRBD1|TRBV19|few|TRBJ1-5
CASRRQGGDQPQHF
TGTGCCAGTAGACGACAGGGTGGCGATCAGCCCCAGCATTTT
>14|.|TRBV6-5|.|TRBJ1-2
CASSSTWEGFGYTF
TGTGCCAGCAGTTCGACCTGGGAGGGTTTTGGCTACACCTTC
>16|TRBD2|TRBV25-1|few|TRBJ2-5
CASSEGSGREQETQYF
TGTGCCAGCAGTGAAGGTAGCGGGAGAGAACAAGAGACCCAGTACTTC
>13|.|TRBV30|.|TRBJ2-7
CAWSVGDGSEQYF
TGTGCCTGGAGTGTCGGGGATGGGTCGGAGCAGTACTTC
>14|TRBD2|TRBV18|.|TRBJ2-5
CASGPGGSGETQYF
TGTGCCAGCGGACCGGGAGGGAGCGGTGAGACCCAGTACTTC
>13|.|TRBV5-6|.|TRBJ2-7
CASSATGEAEQYF
TGTGCCAGCAGCGCAACAGGGGAGGCCGAGCAGTACTTC
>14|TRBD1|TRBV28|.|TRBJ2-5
CASRGTGAAETQYF
TGTGCCAGCAGGGGGACAGGGGCGGCAGAGACCCAGTACTTC
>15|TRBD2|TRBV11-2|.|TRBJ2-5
CASSSLAGGGETQYF
TGTGCCAGCAGCTCACTAGCGGGAGGAGGGGAGACCCAGTACTTC
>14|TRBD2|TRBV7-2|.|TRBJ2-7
CASSLRGSGSGQYF
TGTGCCAGCAGCCTGAGAGGTAGCGGGAGCGGGCAGTACTTC
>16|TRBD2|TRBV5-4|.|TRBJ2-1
CASSFGGGSSYNEQFF
TGTGCCAGCAGCTTTGGCGGGGGAAGCTCCTACAATGAGCAGTTCTTC
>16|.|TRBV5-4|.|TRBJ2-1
CASSPSLASSYNEQFF
TGTGCCAGCAGCCCCTCACTAGCTTCCTCCTACAATGAGCAGTTCTTC
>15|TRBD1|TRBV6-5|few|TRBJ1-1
CASLRGGTGVTEAFF
TGTGCCAGCCTTAGAGGTGGGACAGGGGTCACTGAAGCTTTCTTT
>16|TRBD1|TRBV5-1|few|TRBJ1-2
CASSLDFRTGVYGYTF
TGCGCCAGCAGCTTGGATTTCCGGACAGGGGTCTATGGCTACACCTTC